The 10 T cell receptor beta chains listed next were all sequenced from one sample in a study of cytomegalovirus exposure and HLA in healthy donors. The primer mix had 60 Vbeta and 13 Jbeta primers. Only in-frame clones appear in the TCRdb table, and some are missing; sequencing was by immunoSEQ multiplex PCR. The sample table includes just over 200,000 clones. Sequences were obtained from PBMCs. These receptors originate from a girl aged 2-15 years in good health and CMV-seropositive.

V is TRBV6-5 and J is TRBJ1-5; TRBD1 agrees at 9 bases. This CDR3 has 14 residues. Germline-derived CDR1 and CDR2 are MNHEY and SVGAGI. Trimming removed 6 bases from V and 7 bases from J; junction bases left unmatched: 7. For the CDR3, the DNA is TGTGCCAGCAGGGGGACAGGGATCTCCCAGCCCCAGCATTTT. Its translation is CASRGTGISQPQHF.

The V and J genes are TRBV5-1 and TRBJ2-2; perhaps TRBD1 as D (6 bases). The CDR3 is made up of 13 amino acids. Per the germline V gene, CDR1 is SGHRS and CDR2 is YFSETQ. With 2 bases removed from V and 6 bases from J, the gap between germline ends came to 8 bases. CDR3 DNA sequence: TGCGCCAGCAGCTTAACAGGGCCCGGGGAGCTGTTTTTT. Protein sequence: CASSLTGPGELFF. Combining the CDR3 with reference TRBV5-1 and TRBJ2-2 gives the whole variable domain KAGVTQTPRYLIKTRGQQVTLSCSPISGHRSVSWYQQTPGQGLQFLFEYFSETQRNKGNFPGRFSGRQFSNSRSEMNVSTLELGDSALYLCASSLTGPGELFFGEGSRLTVL.

The chain uses TRBV6-6 and TRBJ1-2; 9 bases are shared with TRBD1. The CDR3 consists of 15 residues. Germline lookup yields CDR1 MNHNY and CDR2 SVGAGI (reference sequence). The ends lost 6 bases at V and 7 bases at J; junction bases unmatched: 12. DNA of the CDR3: TGTGCCAGCAGACCCCAGACAGGGGGGGTCGGTGGCTACACCTTC. Amino acids: CASRPQTGGVGGYTF.

The chain has TRBV2 and TRBJ2-1; D possibly corresponds to TRBD2 (6 bases). The CDR3 length is 16 residues. The germline gives CDR1 SNHLY, CDR2 FYNNEI. Trimming cost V 6 bases and J 7 bases, with 22 bases left between them. The CDR3 bases are TGTGCCAGCAGGGATTCCACTAGCAGAGGAATAAATGAGCAGTTCTTC. Translating gives CASRDSTSRGINEQFF.

This chain connects TRBV27 to TRBJ2-7; 8 bases fit TRBD2. The CDR3 sequence is 15 residues long. The germline gives CDR1 MNHEY, CDR2 SMNVEV (reference sequence). The trim removed 5 bases at V and 6 bases at J, leaving 12 bases unmatched. CDR3 nucleotide sequence: TGTGCCAGCAGTCCCTTAGCGGGAAAGCGGCTCGAGCAGTACTTC. It translates to CASSPLAGKRLEQYF.

The chain has TRBV5-1 and TRBJ2-2; 14 nucleotides align to TRBD2. The J segment lost 7 bases and the V segment lost 3 bases, leaving 8 bases of the junction unmatched. The CDR3 extends over 17 amino acids. CDR1 and CDR2 from the germline V gene are SGHRS and YFSETQ. The CDR3 loop is CASSSGLAGDGVGELFF. The DNA for the CDR3 is TGCGCCAGCAGCTCGGGACTAGCGGGAGACGGAGTCGGGGAGCTGTTTTTT.

The chain employs TRBV6-4 and TRBJ1-2; 10 bases align to TRBD1. Germline V gene lookup returns CDR1 MRHNA and CDR2 SNTAGT. Germline trimming cut 6 bases from V and 7 bases from J; bases unmatched to any gene: 14. The CDR3 is made up of 16 amino acids. This CDR3 reads CASREQPTGGESGYTF. The DNA for the CDR3 is TGTGCCAGCAGAGAACAACCGACAGGGGGCGAAAGTGGCTACACCTTC.

This rearrangement joins TRBV5-6 to TRBJ1-2; 10 bases are shared with TRBD1. CDR3 length: 15 amino acids. Trimming took 3 bases from V and 4 from J; bases not matched to a gene: 6. Germline-derived CDR1 and CDR2 are SGHDT and YYEEEE. DNA for the CDR3: TGTGCCAGCAGCTCTTCCGGGACAGGGGCCTATGGCTACACCTTC. This translates into CASSSSGTGAYGYTF.

The rearrangement uses TRBV2 and TRBJ1-1; TRBD1 might be the D (6 bases). The CDR3 has 14 amino acids. Trimming took off 3 bases at V and 6 bases at J, with 14 bases between the two ends. CDR1 SNHLY and CDR2 FYNNEI come from the germline V gene. Written as DNA, the CDR3 is TGTGCCAGCAGTGACCGGCGGGGGGCCGCTGAAGCTTTCTTT. Translated: CASSDRRGAAEAFF.

The V call is TRBV9, the J call TRBJ1-1, with 7 bases identical to TRBD1. Per the germline V gene, CDR1 is SGDLS and CDR2 is YYNGEE. V lost 0 bases to trimming and J lost 1 base; unmatched junction nucleotides: 6. The CDR3 covers 16 residues. Here the CDR3 DNA reads TGTGCCAGCAGCGTAGAGATCAGGGGGACGAACACTGAAGCTTTCTTT. It specifies CASSVEIRGTNTEAFF. Full variable domain (remainder filled in from reference TRBV9 and TRBJ1-1): DSGVTQTPKHLITATGQRVTLRCSPRSGDLSVYWYQQSLDQGLQFLIQYYNGEERAKGNILERFSAQQFPDLHSELNLSSLELGDSALYFCASSVEIRGTNTEAFFGQGTRLTVV.